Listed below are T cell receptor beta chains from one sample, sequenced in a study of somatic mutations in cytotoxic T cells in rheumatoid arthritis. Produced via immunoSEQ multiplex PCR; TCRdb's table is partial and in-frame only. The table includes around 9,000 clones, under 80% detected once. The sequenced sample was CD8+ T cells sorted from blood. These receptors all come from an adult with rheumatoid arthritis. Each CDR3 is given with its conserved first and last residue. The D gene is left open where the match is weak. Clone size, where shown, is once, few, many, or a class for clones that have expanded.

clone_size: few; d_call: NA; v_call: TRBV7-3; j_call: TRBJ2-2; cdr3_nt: TGTGCCAGCAGCTTATTGGGGGCCGGGGAGCTGTTTTTT; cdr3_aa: CASSLLGAGELFF
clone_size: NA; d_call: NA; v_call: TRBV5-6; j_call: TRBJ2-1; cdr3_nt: TGTGCCAGCAGCTTGGTAGCCTACAATGAGCAGTTCTTC; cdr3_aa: CASSLVAYNEQFF
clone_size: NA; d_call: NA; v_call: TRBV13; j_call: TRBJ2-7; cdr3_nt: TGTGCCAGCAGCTTAGGCCGGGCAGGGTTGTACTTC; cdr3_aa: CASSLGRAGLYF
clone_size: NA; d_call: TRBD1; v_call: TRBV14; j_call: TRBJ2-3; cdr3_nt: TGTGCCAGCAGCCCCGGGACAGACAGCACAGATACGCAGTATTTT; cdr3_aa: CASSPGTDSTDTQYF
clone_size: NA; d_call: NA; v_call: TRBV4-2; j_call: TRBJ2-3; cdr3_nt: TGTGCCAGCAGCCAAGGGGGGCTGGGAAATACGCAGTATTTT; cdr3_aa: CASSQGGLGNTQYF
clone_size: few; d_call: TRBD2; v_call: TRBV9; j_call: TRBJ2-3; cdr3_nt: TGTGCCAGCAGCACACTAGCGGGAGACACAGATACGCAGTATTTT; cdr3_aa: CASSTLAGDTDTQYF
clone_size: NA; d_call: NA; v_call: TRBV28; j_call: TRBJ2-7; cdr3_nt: TGTGCCAGCAGTACGTCATTCAGGAAGGACGAGCAGTACTTC; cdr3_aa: CASSTSFRKDEQYF
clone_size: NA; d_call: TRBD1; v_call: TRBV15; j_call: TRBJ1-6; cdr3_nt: TGTGCCACCAGCAGTGACAGGGAGGGACCCCTCCACTTT; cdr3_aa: CATSSDREGPLHF
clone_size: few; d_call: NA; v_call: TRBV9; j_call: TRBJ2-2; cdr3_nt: TGTGCCAGCAGCGTGTTCTACGGGACCGCGAGCACCGGGGAGCTGTTTTTT; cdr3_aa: CASSVFYGTASTGELFF
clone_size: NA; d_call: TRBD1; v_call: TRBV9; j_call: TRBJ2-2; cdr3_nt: TGTGCCAGCAGCCCCGGGACAGGGCGCAAGGGGGGGGAGCTGTTTTTT; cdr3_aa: CASSPGTGRKGGELFF
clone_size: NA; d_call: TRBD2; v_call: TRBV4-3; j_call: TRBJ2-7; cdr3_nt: TGCGCCAGCAGCCAACTAGCGGGGCTCTACGAGCAGTACTTC; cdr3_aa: CASSQLAGLYEQYF
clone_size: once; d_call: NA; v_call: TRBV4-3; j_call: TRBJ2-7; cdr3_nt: TGCGCCAGCAGCCAAGATTCCAGGGGATACGAGCAGTACTTC; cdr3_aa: CASSQDSRGYEQYF
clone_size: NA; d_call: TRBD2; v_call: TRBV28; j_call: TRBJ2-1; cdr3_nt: TGTGCCAGCAGTTTACGGGGGGAGGCAGGCAATGAGCAGTTCTTC; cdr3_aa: CASSLRGEAGNEQFF
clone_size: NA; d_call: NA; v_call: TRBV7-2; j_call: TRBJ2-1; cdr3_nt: TGTGCCAGCAGCTTAGCGGCCGGGAGCTCCTACAATGAGCAGTTCTTC; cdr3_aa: CASSLAAGSSYNEQFF
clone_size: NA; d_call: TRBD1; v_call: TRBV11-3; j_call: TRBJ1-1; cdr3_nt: TGTGCCAGCAGCTTAGCCCAAAGCCATTGGGACAGGGGGAAGAACACTGAAGCTTTCTTT; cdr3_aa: CASSLAQSHWDRGKNTEAFF
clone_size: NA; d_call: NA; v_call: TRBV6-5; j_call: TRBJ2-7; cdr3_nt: TGTGCCAGCAAACCCGTGGCGGCTAGCGCATACGAGCAGTACTTC; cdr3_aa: CASKPVAASAYEQYF
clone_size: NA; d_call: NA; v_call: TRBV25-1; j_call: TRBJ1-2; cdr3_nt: TGTGCCAGCAGTTTCGGCAGGGTAGGAACCTATGGCTACACCTTC; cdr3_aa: CASSFGRVGTYGYTF
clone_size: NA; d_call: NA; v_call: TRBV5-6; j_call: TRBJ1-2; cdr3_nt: TGTGCCAGCAGACAGGGATCAAGTACCGTTATTGGCTACACCTTC; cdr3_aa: CASRQGSSTVIGYTF
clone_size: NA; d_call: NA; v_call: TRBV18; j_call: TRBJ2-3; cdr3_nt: TGTGCCAGCTCACTGTACAGGGAAGATACGCAGTATTTT; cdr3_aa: CASSLYREDTQYF
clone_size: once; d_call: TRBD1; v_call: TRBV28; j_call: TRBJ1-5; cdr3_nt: TGTGCCAGCAGTTACGGGGGGACAGGGGGCAATCAGCCCCAGCATTTT; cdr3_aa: CASSYGGTGGNQPQHF
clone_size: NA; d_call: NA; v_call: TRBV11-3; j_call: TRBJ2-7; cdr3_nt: TGTGCCAGCAGCCCCTCAGGGATGGGGCCCTACGAGCAGTACTTC; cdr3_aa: CASSPSGMGPYEQYF
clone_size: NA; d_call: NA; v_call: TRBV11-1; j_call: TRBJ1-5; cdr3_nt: TGTGCCAGCAGCCCCCATGGAGGGGTAGGACAGCCCCAGCATTTT; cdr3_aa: CASSPHGGVGQPQHF
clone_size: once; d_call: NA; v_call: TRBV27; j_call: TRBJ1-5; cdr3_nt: TGTGCCAGCAGTTTAAAGGGCGGGAATAGCAATCAGCCCCAGCATTTT; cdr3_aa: CASSLKGGNSNQPQHF
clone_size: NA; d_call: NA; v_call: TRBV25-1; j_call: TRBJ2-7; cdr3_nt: TGTGCCAGCAGTGAGGGAGACGAGCAGTACTTC; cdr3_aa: CASSEGDEQYF
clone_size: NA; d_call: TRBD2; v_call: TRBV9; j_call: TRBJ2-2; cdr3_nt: TGTGCCAGCAGCGATGGGACTAGCGGTGGCGGGGAGCTGTTTTTT; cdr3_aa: CASSDGTSGGGELFF
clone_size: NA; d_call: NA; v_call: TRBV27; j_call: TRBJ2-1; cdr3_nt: TGTGCCAGCAGTTTAGCCGGCCGCAACCCTTACAATGAGCAGTTCTTC; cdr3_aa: CASSLAGRNPYNEQFF
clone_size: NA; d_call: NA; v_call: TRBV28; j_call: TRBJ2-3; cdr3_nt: TGTGCCAGCAGTTTACGTCAGGGTGAAATCTGGTATAGGCAGTATTTT; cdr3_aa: CASSLRQGEIWYRQYF
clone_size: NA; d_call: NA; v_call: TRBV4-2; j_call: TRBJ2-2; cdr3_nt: TGTGCCAGCAGCCAAGGGGCAGCTAACACCGGGGAGCTGTTTTTT; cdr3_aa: CASSQGAANTGELFF
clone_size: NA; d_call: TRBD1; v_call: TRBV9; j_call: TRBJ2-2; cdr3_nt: TGTGCCAGCAGGTCGGGACAGGGCACCGGGGAGCTGTTTTTT; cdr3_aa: CASRSGQGTGELFF
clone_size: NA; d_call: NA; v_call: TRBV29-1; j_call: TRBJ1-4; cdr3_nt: TGCAGCGTTAACGGGAGGGGGGAGGAAAAACTGTTTTTT; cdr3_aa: CSVNGRGEEKLFF
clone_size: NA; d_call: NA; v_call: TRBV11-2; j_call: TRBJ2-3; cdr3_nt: TGTGCCAGCAGCCCCGGGGGAGGGGGCCTCACAGATACGCAGTATTTT; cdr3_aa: CASSPGGGGLTDTQYF
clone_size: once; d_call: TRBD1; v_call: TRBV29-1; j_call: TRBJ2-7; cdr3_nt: TGCAGCGTTGGGCTCCGGACAGGGGGTTCCTACGAGCAGTACTTC; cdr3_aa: CSVGLRTGGSYEQYF
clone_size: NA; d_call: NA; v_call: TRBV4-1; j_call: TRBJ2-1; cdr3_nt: TGCGCCAGCAGCCAAGAACTCAATGAGCAGTTCTTC; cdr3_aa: CASSQELNEQFF
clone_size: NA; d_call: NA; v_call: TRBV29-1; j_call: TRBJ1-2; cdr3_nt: TGCAGCGTTGAGTGGGGGAACGATGGCTACACCTTC; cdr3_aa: CSVEWGNDGYTF
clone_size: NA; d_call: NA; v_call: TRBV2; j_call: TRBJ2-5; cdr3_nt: TGTGCCAGCAGTGGAGGGACCCTCGAGCCGGAGACCCAGTACTTC; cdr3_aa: CASSGGTLEPETQYF
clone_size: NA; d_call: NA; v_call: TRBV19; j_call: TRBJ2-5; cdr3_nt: TGTGCCAGTAGTATACGTGGGTTAGCACGCAGCGAGACCCAGTACTTC; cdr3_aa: CASSIRGLARSETQYF
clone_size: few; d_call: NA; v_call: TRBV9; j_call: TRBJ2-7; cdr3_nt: TGTGCCAGCAGCGTAGGCACAGGGTCCCACTCCTACGAGCAGTACTTC; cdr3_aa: CASSVGTGSHSYEQYF
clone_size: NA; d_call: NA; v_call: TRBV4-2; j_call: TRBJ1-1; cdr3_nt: TGTGCCAGCAGCCATGCAGTAAACACTGAAGCTTTCTTT; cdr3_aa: CASSHAVNTEAFF
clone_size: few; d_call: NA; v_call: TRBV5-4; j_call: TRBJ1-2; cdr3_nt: TGTGCCAGCAGCTTAGGGGCAGACTATGGCTACACCTTC; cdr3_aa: CASSLGADYGYTF
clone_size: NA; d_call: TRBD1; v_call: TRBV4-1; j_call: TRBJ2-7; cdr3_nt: TGCGCCAGCAGCCAAGATTGGAGACAGGGGGCCTACGAGCAGTACTTC; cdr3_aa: CASSQDWRQGAYEQYF
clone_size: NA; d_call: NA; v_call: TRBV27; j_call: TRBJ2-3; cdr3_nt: TGTGCCAGCAGTTTTTTATCTAGCACAGATACGCAGTATTTT; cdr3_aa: CASSFLSSTDTQYF